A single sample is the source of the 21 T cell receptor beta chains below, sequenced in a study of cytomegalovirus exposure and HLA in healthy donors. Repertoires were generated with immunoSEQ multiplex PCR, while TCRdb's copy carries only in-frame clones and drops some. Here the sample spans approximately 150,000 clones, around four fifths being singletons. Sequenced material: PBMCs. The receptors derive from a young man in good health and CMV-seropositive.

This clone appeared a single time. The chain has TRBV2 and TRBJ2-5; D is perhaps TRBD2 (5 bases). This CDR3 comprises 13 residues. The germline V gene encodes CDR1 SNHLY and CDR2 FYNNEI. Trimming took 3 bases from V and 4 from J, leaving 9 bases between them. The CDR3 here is CASSDRRRETQYF. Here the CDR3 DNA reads TGTGCCAGCAGTGACAGGAGGCGAGAGACCCAGTACTTC.

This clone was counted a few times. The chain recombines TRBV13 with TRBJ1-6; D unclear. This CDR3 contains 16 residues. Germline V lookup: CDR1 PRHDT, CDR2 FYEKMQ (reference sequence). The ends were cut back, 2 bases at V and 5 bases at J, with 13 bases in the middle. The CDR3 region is CASSLRGAVNNSPLHF. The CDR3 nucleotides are TGTGCCAGCAGCTTACGTGGAGCGGTAAATAATTCACCCCTCCACTTT.

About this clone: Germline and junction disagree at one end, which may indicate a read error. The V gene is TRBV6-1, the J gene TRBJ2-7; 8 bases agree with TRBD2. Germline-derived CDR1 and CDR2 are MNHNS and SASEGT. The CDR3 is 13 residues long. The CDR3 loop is CASGRSSGGPLDF. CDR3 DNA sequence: TGTGCCAGCGGGAGGTCCAGCGGGGGACCCCTAGACTTC.

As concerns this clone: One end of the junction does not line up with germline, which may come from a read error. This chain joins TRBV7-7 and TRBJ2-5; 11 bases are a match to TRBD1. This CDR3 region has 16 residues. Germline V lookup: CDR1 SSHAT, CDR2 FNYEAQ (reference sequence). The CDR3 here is CASSPRTGGDAETQYF. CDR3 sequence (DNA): TGTGCTAGCAGCCCCCGGACAGGGGGCGATGCAGAGACCCAGTACTTC.

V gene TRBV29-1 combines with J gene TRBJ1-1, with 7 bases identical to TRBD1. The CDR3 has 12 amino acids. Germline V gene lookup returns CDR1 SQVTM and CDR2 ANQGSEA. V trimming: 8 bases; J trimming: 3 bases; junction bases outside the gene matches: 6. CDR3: CSTGERDTEAFF. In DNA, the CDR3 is TGCAGCACAGGGGAAAGGGACACTGAAGCTTTCTTT.

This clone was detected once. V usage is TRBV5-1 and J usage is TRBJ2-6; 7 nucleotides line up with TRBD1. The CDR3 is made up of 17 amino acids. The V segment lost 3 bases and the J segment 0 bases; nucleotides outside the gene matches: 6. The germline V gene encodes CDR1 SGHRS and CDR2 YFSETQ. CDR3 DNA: TGCGCCAGCAGCTCAAGGGACAGCCTCTCTGGGGCCAACGTCCTGACTTTC. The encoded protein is CASSSRDSLSGANVLTF.

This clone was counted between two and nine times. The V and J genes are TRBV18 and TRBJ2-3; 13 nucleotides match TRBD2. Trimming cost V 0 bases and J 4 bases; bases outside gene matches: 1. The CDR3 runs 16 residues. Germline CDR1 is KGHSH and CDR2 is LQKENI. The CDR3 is CASSPPGLAGSDTQYF. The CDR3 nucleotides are TGTGCCAGCTCACCACCGGGACTAGCGGGGTCAGATACGCAGTATTTT.

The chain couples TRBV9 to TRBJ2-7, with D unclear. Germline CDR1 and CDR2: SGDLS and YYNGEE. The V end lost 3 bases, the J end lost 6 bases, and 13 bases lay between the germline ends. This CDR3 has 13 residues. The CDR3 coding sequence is TGTGCCAGCAGCGCCCTGAGCTCGAGCGAGCAGTACTTC. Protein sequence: CASSALSSSEQYF.

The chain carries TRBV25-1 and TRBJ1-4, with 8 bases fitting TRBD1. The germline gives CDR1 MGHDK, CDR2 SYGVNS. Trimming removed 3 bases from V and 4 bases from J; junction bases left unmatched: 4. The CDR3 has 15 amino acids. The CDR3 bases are TGTGCCAGCAGTGACTGGACAGGGCGTAATGAAAAACTGTTTTTT. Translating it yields CASSDWTGRNEKLFF.

The CDR3 loop is CASSQQWTGEGYTF. DNA of the CDR3: TGTGCCAGCAGTCAACAATGGACAGGGGAGGGCTACACCTTC. The chain is built from TRBV27 and TRBJ1-2; 9 bases agree with TRBD1. J was trimmed by 8 bases and V by 5 bases; bases with no gene match: 9. The CDR3 sequence is 14 residues long. The germline V gene has CDR1 MNHEY and CDR2 SMNVEV (reference sequence).

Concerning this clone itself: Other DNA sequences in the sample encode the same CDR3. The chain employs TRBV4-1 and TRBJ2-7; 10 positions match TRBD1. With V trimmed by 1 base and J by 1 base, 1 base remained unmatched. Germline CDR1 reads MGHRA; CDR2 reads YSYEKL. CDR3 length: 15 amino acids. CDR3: CASSQGGQGSYEQYF. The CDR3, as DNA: TGCGCCAGCAGCCAAGGGGGACAGGGGTCCTACGAGCAGTACTTC.

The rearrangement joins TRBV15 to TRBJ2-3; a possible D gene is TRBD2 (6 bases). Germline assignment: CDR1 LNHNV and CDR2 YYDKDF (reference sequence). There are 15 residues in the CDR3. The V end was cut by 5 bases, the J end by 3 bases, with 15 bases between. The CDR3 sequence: CATSARLVSTDTQYF. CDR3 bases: TGTGCCACCAGCGCGAGACTAGTTTCAACAGATACGCAGTATTTT.

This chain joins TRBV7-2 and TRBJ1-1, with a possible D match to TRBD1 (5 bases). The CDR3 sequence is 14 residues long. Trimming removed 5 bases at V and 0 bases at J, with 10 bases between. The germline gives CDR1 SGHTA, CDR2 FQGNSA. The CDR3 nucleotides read TGTGCCAGCAGCGCCCAGGGCCTGAACACTGAAGCTTTCTTT. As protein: CASSAQGLNTEAFF.

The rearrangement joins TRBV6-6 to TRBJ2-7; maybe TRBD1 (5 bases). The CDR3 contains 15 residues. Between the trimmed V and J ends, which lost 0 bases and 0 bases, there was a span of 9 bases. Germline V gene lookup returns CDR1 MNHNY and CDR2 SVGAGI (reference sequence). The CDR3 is CASSYSGPSSYEQYF. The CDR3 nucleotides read TGTGCCAGCAGTTACTCGGGGCCGAGCTCCTACGAGCAGTACTTC.

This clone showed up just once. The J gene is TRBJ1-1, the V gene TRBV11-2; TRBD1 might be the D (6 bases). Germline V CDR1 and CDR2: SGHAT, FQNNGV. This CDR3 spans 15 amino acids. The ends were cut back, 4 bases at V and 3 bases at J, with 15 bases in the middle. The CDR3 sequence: CASSSMGAMDTEAFF. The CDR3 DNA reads TGTGCCAGCAGCTCAATGGGGGCGATGGACACTGAAGCTTTCTTT.

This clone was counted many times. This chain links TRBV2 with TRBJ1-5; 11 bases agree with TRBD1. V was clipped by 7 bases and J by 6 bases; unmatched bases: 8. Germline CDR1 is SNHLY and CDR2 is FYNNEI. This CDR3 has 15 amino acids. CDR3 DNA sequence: TGTGCCAGCACCCGAGAGGGGACAGGGGGTCAGCCCCAGCATTTT. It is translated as CASTREGTGGQPQHF. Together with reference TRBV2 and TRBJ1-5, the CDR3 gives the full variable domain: EPEVTQTPSHQVTQMGQEVILRCVPISNHLYFYWYRQILGQKVEFLVSFYNNEISEKSEIFDDQFSVERPDGSNFTLKIRSTKLEDSAMYFCASTREGTGGQPQHFGDGTRLSIL.

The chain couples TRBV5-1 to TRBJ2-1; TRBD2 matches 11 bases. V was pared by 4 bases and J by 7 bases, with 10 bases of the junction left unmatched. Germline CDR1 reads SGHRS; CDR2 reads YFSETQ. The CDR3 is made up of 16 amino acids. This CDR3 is CASSLLSGGAWNEQFF. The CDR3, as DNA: TGCGCCAGCAGCCTGCTTAGCGGGGGGGCCTGGAATGAGCAGTTCTTC.

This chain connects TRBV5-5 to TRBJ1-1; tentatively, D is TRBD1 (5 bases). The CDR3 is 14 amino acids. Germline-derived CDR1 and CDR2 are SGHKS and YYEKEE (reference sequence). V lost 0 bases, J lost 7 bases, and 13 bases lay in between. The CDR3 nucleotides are TGTGCCAGCAGCTTGGCCGCCCCGGGACTTGAAGCTTTCTTT. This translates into CASSLAAPGLEAFF.

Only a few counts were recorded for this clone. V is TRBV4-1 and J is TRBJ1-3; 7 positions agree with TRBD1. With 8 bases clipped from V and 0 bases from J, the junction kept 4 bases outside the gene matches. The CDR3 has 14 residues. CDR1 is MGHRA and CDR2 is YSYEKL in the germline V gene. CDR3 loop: CASRGGVSGNTIYF. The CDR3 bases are TGCGCCAGCCGAGGGGGCGTCTCTGGAAACACCATATATTTT.

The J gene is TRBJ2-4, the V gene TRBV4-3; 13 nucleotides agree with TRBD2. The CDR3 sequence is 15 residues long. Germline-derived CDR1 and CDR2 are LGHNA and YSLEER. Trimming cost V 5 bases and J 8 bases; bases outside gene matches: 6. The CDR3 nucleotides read TGCGCCAGCAGCGTTACTAGCGGGGGGGCTGACATTCAGTACTTC. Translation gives CASSVTSGGADIQYF.

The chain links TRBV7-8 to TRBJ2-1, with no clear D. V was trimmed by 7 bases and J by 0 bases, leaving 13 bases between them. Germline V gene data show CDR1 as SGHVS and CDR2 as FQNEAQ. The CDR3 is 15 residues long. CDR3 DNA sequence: TGTGCCAGCACCCTACAACAGAGCTCCTACAATGAGCAGTTCTTC. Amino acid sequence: CASTLQQSSYNEQFF.